This TCR beta chain was captured by sequencing in a study of CD8 T cells in Susac syndrome. General study results and limits: The study recognized that its TCR sequencing and HLA analysis covered a relatively small number of individuals.

This CDR3 has 14 residues. Germline CDR1 and CDR2: SGDLS and YYNGEE. V was trimmed by 5 bases and J by 1 base, leaving 9 bases between them. Regarding this clonotype: Its antigen is unknown.

Roughly 0.45 to 1 ug RNA was reverse transcribed with random hexamers. Across 54 Vbeta and 13 Jbeta, TCR beta CDR3 was amplified with immunoSEQ multiplex PCR. MiXCR, run by TCRdb on the immunoSEQ multiplex PCR reads, gives a single entry per CDR3 protein. The profile shows more than 95,000 distinct CDR3 sequences, about 95% of them singletons. This receptor was identified in a human donor in good health. The sequencing sample was made of CD4+ T cells from PBMCs. The V and J genes are TRBV9 and TRBJ2-2, with D possibly matching TRBD1 (5 bases). The CDR3 spells CASSFDRNTGELFF. CDR3 in DNA: TGTGCCAGCAGTTTCGACAGGAACACCGGGGAGCTGTTTTTT.